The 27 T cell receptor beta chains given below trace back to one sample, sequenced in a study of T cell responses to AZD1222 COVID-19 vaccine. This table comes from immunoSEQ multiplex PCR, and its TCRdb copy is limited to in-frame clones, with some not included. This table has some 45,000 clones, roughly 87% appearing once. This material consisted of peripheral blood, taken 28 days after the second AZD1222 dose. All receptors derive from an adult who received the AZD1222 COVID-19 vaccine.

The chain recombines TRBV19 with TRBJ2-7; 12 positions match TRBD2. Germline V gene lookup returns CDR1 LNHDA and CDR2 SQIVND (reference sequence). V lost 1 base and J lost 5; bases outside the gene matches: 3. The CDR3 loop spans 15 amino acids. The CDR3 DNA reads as TGTGCCAGTAGTATAGGTCGGACTAGCGGGGACGAGCAGTACTTC. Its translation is CASSIGRTSGDEQYF.

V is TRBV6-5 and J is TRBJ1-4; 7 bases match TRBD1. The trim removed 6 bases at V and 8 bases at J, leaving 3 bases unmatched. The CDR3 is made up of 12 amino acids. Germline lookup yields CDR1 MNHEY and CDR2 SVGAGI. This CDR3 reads CASRTGVEKLFF. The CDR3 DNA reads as TGTGCCAGCAGAACAGGGGTGGAAAAACTGTTTTTT.

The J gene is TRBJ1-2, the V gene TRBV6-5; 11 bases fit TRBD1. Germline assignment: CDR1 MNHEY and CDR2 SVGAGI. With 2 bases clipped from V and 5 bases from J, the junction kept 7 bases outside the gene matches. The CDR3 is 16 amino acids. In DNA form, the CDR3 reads TGTGCCAGCAGTTACCGGGACAGGGGGGACCTATATGGCTACACCTTC. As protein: CASSYRDRGDLYGYTF.

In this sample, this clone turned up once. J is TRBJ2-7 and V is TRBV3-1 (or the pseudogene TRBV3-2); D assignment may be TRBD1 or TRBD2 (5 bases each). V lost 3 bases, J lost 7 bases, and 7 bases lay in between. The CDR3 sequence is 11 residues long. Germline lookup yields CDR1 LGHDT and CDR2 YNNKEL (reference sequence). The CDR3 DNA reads TGTGCCAGCAGCCAGGGGGAGGAGCAGTACTTC. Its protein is CASSQGEEQYF.

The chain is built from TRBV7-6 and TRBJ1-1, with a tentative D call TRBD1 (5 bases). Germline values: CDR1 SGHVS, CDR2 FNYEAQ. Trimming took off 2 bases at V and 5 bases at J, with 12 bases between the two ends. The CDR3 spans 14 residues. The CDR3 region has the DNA TGTGCCAGCAGCTTACTCAGGGAGGGAACTGAAGCTTTCTTT. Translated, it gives CASSLLREGTEAFF. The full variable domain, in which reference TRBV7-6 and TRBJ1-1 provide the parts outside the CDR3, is GAGVSQSPRYKVTKRGQDVALRCDPISGHVSLYWYRQALGQGPEFLTYFNYEAQQDKSGLPNDRFSAERPEGSISTLTIQRTEQRDSAMYRCASSLLREGTEAFFGQGTRLTVV.

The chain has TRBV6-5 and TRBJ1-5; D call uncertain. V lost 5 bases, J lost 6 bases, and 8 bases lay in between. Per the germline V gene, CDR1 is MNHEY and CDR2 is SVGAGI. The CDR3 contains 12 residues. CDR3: CASSRMGQPQHF. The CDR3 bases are TGTGCCAGCAGTCGGATGGGTCAGCCCCAGCATTTT.

The CDR3 nucleotides are TGTGCCTGGAATCAGGGGTTAGGATCACCCCTCCACTTT. Translated, it gives CAWNQGLGSPLHF. V gene TRBV30 combines with J gene TRBJ1-6; D is perhaps TRBD1 (6 bases). Germline V gene lookup returns CDR1 GTSNPN and CDR2 SVGIG (reference sequence). The CDR3 loop spans 13 amino acids. The ends were cut back, 4 bases at V and 10 bases at J, with 14 bases in the middle.

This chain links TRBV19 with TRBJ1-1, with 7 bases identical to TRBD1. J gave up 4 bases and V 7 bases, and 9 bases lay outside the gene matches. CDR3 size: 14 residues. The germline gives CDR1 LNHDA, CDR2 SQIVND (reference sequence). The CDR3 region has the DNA TGTGCCAGTAATACCCCACAGGGGTTCACTGAAGCTTTCTTT. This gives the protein CASNTPQGFTEAFF.

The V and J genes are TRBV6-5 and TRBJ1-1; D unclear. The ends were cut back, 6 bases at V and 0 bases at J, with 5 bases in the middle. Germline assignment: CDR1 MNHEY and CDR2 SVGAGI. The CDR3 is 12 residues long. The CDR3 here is CASSLLNTEAFF. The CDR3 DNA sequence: TGTGCCAGCAGCTTACTGAACACTGAAGCTTTCTTT.

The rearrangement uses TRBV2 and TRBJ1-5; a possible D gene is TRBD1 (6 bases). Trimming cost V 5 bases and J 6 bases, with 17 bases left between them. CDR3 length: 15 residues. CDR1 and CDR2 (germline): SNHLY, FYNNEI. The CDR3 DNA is TGTGCCAGCAGTCAACAGGGTGGCTTCGGTCAGCCCCAGCATTTT. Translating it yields CASSQQGGFGQPQHF. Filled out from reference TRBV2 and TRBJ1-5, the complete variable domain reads EPEVTQTPSHQVTQMGQEVILRCVPISNHLYFYWYRQILGQKVEFLVSFYNNEISEKSEIFDDQFSVERPDGSNFTLKIRSTKLEDSAMYFCASSQQGGFGQPQHFGDGTRLSIL.

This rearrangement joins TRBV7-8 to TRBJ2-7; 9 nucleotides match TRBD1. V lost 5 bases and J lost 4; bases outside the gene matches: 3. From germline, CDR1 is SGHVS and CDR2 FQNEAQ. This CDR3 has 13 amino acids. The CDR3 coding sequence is TGTGCCAGCAGCCGTGACAGGGGGTACGAGCAGTACTTC. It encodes CASSRDRGYEQYF.

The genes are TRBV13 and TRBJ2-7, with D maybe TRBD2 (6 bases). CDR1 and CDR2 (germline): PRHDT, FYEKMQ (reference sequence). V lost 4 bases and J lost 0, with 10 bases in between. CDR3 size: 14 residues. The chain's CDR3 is CASSSRDSSYEQYF. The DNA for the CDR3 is TGTGCCAGCAGCTCCCGGGACTCCTCCTACGAGCAGTACTTC.

Here the CDR3 reads CASSEPGVGYTF. As DNA, the CDR3 is TGTGCCAGCAGTGAACCAGGGGTAGGCTACACCTTC. V and J are TRBV25-1 and TRBJ1-2, with a tentative D call TRBD1 (6 bases). The CDR3 totals 12 residues. V was trimmed by 2 bases and J by 8 bases, leaving 9 bases between them. Germline CDR1 MGHDK, CDR2 SYGVNS.

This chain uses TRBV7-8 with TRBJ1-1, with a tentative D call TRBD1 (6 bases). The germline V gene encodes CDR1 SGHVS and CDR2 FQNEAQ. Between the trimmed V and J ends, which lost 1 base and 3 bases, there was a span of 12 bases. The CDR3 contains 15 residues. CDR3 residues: CASSLVGRGYTEAFF. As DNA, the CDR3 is TGTGCCAGCAGCTTAGTAGGCAGGGGCTACACTGAAGCTTTCTTT.

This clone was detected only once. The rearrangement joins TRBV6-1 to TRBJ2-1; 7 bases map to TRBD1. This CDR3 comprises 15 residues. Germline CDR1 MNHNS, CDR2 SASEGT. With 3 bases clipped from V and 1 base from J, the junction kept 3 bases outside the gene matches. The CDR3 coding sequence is TGTGCCAGCAGTGAGACAGGGAATTCCTACAATGAGCAGTTCTTC. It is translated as CASSETGNSYNEQFF.

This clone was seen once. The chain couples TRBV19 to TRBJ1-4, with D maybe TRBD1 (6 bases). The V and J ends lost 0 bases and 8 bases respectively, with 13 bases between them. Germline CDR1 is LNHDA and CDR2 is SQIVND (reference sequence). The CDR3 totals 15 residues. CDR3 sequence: CASSIDSQGSEKLFF. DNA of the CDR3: TGTGCCAGTAGTATAGATTCACAGGGTAGCGAAAAACTGTTTTTT. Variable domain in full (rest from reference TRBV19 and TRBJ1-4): DGGITQSPKYLFRKEGQNVTLSCEQNLNHDAMYWYRQDPGQGLRLIYYSQIVNDFQKGDIAEGYSVSREKKESFPLTVTSAQKNPTAFYLCASSIDSQGSEKLFFGSGTQLSVL.

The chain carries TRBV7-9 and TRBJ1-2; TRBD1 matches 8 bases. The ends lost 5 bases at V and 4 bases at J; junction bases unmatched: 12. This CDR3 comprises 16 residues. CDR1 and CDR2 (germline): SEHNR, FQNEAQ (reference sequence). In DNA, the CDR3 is TGTGCCAGCAGCCACGAGCGGGGCAGGGGGCCCTATGGCTACACCTTC. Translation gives CASSHERGRGPYGYTF. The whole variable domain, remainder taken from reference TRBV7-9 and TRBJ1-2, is DTGVSQNPRHKITKRGQNVTFRCDPISEHNRLYWYRQTLGQGPEFLTYFQNEAQLEKSRLLSDRFSAERPKGSFSTLEIQRTEQGDSAMYLCASSHERGRGPYGYTFGSGTRLTVV.

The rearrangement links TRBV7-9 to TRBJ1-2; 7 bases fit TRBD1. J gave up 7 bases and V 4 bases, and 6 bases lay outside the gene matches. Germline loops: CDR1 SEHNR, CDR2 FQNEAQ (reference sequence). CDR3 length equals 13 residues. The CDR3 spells CASSSSTGVGYTF. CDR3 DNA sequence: TGTGCCAGCAGCTCGTCTACAGGGGTTGGCTACACCTTC.

The CDR3 DNA reads as TGTGCCAGCAGGTTCGGGGACTCCTACAATGAGCAGTTCTTC. This encodes CASRFGDSYNEQFF. The V gene is TRBV5-5, the J gene TRBJ2-1; weak D call: TRBD2 (5 bases). CDR1 and CDR2 from the germline V gene are SGHKS and YYEKEE (reference sequence). V was cut by 5 bases and J by 0 bases, with 9 bases left in between. The CDR3 is made up of 14 amino acids.

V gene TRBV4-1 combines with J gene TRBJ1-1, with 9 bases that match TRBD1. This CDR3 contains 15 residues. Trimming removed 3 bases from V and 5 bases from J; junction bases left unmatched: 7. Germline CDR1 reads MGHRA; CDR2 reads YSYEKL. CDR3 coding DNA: TGCGCCAGCAGCCATGAGGGACAGGGAAAAACTGAAGCTTTCTTT. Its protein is CASSHEGQGKTEAFF.

The CDR3: CASSPQANYGYTF. The CDR3 DNA follows: TGTGCCAGCAGTCCACAAGCTAACTATGGCTACACCTTC. V is TRBV2 and J is TRBJ1-2; D remains ambiguous. CDR1 is SNHLY, CDR2 FYNNEI, per germline. Trimming took 5 bases from V and 0 from J, leaving 7 bases between them. This CDR3 has 13 amino acids.

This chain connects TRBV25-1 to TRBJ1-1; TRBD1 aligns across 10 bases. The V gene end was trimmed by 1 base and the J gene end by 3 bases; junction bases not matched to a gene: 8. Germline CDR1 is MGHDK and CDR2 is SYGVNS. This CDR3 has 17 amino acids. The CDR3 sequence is CASSELTGGGKDTEAFF. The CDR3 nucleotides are TGTGCCAGCAGTGAATTGACAGGGGGCGGGAAAGACACTGAAGCTTTCTTT.

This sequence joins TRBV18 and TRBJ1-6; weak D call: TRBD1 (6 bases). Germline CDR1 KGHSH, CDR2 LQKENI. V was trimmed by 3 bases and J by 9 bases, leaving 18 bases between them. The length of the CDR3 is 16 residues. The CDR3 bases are TGTGCCAGCTCACCTTCTGGGGACAAAAGGAGTTCACCCCTCCACTTT. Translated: CASSPSGDKRSSPLHF.

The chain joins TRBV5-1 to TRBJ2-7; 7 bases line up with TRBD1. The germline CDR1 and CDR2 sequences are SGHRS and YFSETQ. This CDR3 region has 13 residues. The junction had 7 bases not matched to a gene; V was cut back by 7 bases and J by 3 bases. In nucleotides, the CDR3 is TGCGCCAGCGCCGGGACAGATAGCTACGAGCAGTACTTC. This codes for CASAGTDSYEQYF.

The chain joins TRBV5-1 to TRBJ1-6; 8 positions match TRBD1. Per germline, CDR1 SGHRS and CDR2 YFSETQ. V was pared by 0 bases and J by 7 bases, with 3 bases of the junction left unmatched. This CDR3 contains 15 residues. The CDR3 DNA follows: TGCGCCAGCAGCTTGGATGGACAGGGAAATTCACCCCTCCACTTT. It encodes CASSLDGQGNSPLHF. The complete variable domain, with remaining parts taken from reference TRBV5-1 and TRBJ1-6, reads KAGVTQTPRYLIKTRGQQVTLSCSPISGHRSVSWYQQTPGQGLQFLFEYFSETQRNKGNFPGRFSGRQFSNSRSEMNVSTLELGDSALYLCASSLDGQGNSPLHFGNGTRLTVT.

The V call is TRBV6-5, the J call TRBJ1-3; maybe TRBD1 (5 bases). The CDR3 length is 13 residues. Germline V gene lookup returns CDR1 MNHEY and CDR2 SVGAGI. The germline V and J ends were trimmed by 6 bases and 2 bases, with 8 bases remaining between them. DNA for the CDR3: TGTGCCAGCAGGGGGGATCCTGGAAACACCATATATTTT. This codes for CASRGDPGNTIYF.

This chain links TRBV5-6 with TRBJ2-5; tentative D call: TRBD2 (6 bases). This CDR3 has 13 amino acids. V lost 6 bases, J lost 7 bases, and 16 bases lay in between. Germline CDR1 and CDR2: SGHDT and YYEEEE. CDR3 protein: CASIPGAGGTQYF. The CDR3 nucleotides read TGTGCCAGCATCCCCGGGGCCGGGGGGACCCAGTACTTC.